One sample yielded the 10 T cell receptor beta chains listed below, sequenced in a study of T-cell memory formation after mild COVID-19. TCRdb itself ran the 5' RACE reads through MiXCR, one entry per CDR3 protein. Here the sample spans fewer than 350,000 distinct CDR3 sequences, 18% being singletons. Sequencing was done on a sample of PBMCs or a T cell subset sorted from them (not recorded which). These receptors were taken from a man aged 18 to 30 who had mild COVID-19 (a few samples of this study predate the infection). Cell type and time point are not known.

This clonotype was counted ten times or more. This sequence joins TRBV20-1 and TRBJ2-1, with D possibly TRBD2 on 6 matching bases. V lost 5 bases and J lost 1, with 18 bases in between. The CDR3 runs to 16 residues. The germline gives CDR1 DFQATT, CDR2 SNEGSKA (reference sequence). The CDR3 DNA sequence: TGCAGTGCTCGAGGGAGCGGCGGGGAGTCCTACAATGAGCAGTTCTTC. This codes for CSARGSGGESYNEQFF.

The gene calls are TRBV5-1 and TRBJ1-1; tentative D call: TRBD1 (6 bases). V was clipped by 4 bases and J by 1 base, with 14 bases between them. The germline V gene encodes CDR1 SGHRS and CDR2 YFSETQ. The CDR3 totals 15 residues. The CDR3 DNA follows: TGCGCCAGCAGCCGTAAGACAGGACCGAACACTGAAGCTTTCTTT. Translating gives CASSRKTGPNTEAFF.

The DNA of the CDR3 is TGCGCCAGCTCCACCGCGGGGTGGGAAGAGACCCAGTACTTC. This sequence encodes CASSTAGWEETQYF. The chain joins TRBV4-1 to TRBJ2-5; a possible D gene is TRBD2 (6 bases). V dropped 8 bases and J dropped 3 bases, with 16 bases sitting between them. Germline-derived CDR1 and CDR2 are MGHRA and YSYEKL. The CDR3 length is 14 residues.

The chain combines TRBV7-2 with TRBJ1-2; D perhaps matches TRBD1 (5 bases). The CDR3 covers 15 residues. Trimming left V 1 base short and J 6 bases short, with 15 bases between. The germline CDR1 and CDR2 sequences are SGHTA and FQGNSA. This chain's CDR3 is CASSLDWGRSDGYTF. The CDR3 bases are TGTGCCAGCAGCTTAGACTGGGGACGGTCCGATGGCTACACCTTC.

There are a few counts of this clonotype. The V gene is TRBV6-6, the J gene TRBJ1-1, with D perhaps matching TRBD1 (5 bases). The ends were cut back, 2 bases at V and 0 bases at J, with 10 bases in the middle. The germline gives CDR1 MNHNY, CDR2 SVGAGI (reference sequence). This CDR3 has 15 amino acids. As DNA, the CDR3 is TGTGCCAGCAGTTACGACCGACAGTTGAACACTGAAGCTTTCTTT. It yields the protein CASSYDRQLNTEAFF.

V and J are TRBV11-2 and TRBJ2-7; no clear D. CDR1 SGHAT and CDR2 FQNNGV come from the germline V gene. Trimming left V 6 bases short and J 0 bases short, with 9 bases between. The CDR3 contains 13 residues. The CDR3 sequence: CASRPTSSYEQYV. The CDR3 DNA sequence: TGTGCCAGCAGACCGACAAGCTCCTACGAGCAGTACGTC.

The chain has TRBV29-1 and TRBJ2-1; 10 bases are a match to TRBD2. The CDR3 is 15 amino acids. Germline V lookup: CDR1 SQVTM, CDR2 ANQGSEA. V shed 1 base, J shed 6 bases, and the junction held 6 bases outside the gene matches. The CDR3 region has the DNA TGCAGCGTTGAAGCGGAGCCTAGCGGGGGCAATGAGCAGTTCTTC. Its protein is CSVEAEPSGGNEQFF.

The V gene is TRBV19, the J gene TRBJ1-1, with a tentative D call TRBD1 (6 bases). Trimming took 3 bases from V and 4 from J, leaving 9 bases between them. This CDR3 has 13 amino acids. Looked up from germline, CDR1 is LNHDA and CDR2 is SQIVND (reference sequence). The CDR3 DNA follows: TGTGCCAGTAGTATTGGAGGGGGCACTGAAGCTTTCTTT. Translation: CASSIGGGTEAFF. The entire variable domain, with the rest obtained from reference TRBV19 and TRBJ1-1, is as follows: DGGITQSPKYLFRKEGQNVTLSCEQNLNHDAMYWYRQDPGQGLRLIYYSQIVNDFQKGDIAEGYSVSREKKESFPLTVTSAQKNPTAFYLCASSIGGGTEAFFGQGTRLTVV.

The chain links TRBV20-1 to TRBJ2-1, with TRBD2 as a possible D gene (6 bases). The V and J ends lost 0 bases and 0 bases respectively, with 12 bases between them. Looked up from germline, CDR1 is DFQATT and CDR2 is SNEGSKA (reference sequence). CDR3 length: 16 residues. The chain's CDR3 is CSARDSRRGSYNEQFF. CDR3 coding DNA: TGCAGTGCTAGAGATTCGAGGAGGGGCTCCTACAATGAGCAGTTCTTC.

This clonotype showed up just once. The V and J genes are TRBV12-3 or TRBV12-4 and TRBJ2-7; D gene unclear. Trimming shortened V by 5 bases and J by 4 bases, and 9 bases separated the two germline ends. CDR3 length equals 12 residues. The CDR3 protein is CASSNIRYEQYF. The CDR3 nucleotides read TGTGCCAGCAGTAATATCCGGTACGAGCAGTACTTC.